The source of this TCR beta chain is a study of cytomegalovirus exposure and HLA in healthy donors. Study information: An earlier analysis found some 100 million unique TCR beta sequences from about 190 million T cells.

The length of the CDR3 is 13 residues. The germline CDR1 and CDR2 sequences are KGHSH and LQKENI. V lost 4 bases, J lost 5 bases, and 4 bases stayed unmatched. In this sample, this clone turned up a few times. The PCR employed 60 Vbeta primers together with 13 Jbeta primers. Using immunoSEQ multiplex PCR, the repertoire was profiled, and TCRdb retains in-frame clones only, with some absent. The sample includes about 130,000 clones, more than 60% of them seen just once. The sample consisted of PBMCs. The receptor was derived from a woman between 40 and 50 years old in good health and CMV-seronegative. The rearrangement uses TRBV18 and TRBJ2-7; 8 positions agree with TRBD1. This CDR3 reads CASSLPGQDEQYF. CDR3 bases: TGTGCCAGCTCACTACCGGGACAGGACGAGCAGTACTTC. Full variable domain (rest looked up from reference TRBV18 and TRBJ2-7): NAGVMQNPRHLVRRRGQEARLRCSPMKGHSHVYWYRQLPEEGLKFMVYLQKENIIDESGMPKERFSAEFPKEGPSILRIQQVVRGDSAAYFCASSLPGQDEQYFGPGTRLTVT.